Each of the 23 T cell receptor beta chains below was sequenced from the same sample in a study of blood T cell repertoires in COVID-19. Measured with immunoSEQ multiplex PCR; TCRdb has only the in-frame clones, and not every one. The table shows under 130,000 clones, with approximately 85% occurring only once. The material sequenced was peripheral blood. Receptor source: a man between 45 and 60 years old with acute or convalescent COVID-19.

The chain links TRBV7-9 to TRBJ2-2, with a weak D call TRBD2 (6 bases). The CDR3 is made up of 12 amino acids. CDR1 and CDR2 (germline): SEHNR, FQNEAQ (reference sequence). The V gene lost 11 bases and the J gene lost 1 base, with 8 bases spanning the gap. The CDR3 sequence is CASGVNTGELFF. Here the CDR3 DNA reads TGTGCCTCGGGGGTGAACACCGGGGAGCTGTTTTTT.

The chain uses TRBV19 and TRBJ1-1; tentatively, D is TRBD1 (6 bases). CDR1 is LNHDA, CDR2 SQIVND, per germline (reference sequence). CDR3 size: 15 residues. The ends were cut back, 7 bases at V and 1 base at J, with 16 bases in the middle. The CDR3 loop is CASISLLGANTEAFF. The DNA of the CDR3 is TGTGCCAGTATTTCCCTTCTGGGGGCGAACACTGAAGCTTTCTTT.

CDR3 sequence: CASSLFFELRGTGELFF. As DNA, the CDR3 is TGTGCCAGTAGTTTATTCTTTGAGTTGCGGGGAACCGGGGAGCTGTTTTTT. This chain connects TRBV19 to TRBJ2-2, with D possibly matching TRBD2 (6 bases). Germline lookup yields CDR1 LNHDA and CDR2 SQIVND (reference sequence). The ends were cut back, 5 bases at V and 5 bases at J, with 21 bases in the middle. The CDR3 is 17 residues long.

V is TRBV5-1 and J is TRBJ2-1; TRBD2 aligns across 9 bases. This CDR3 comprises 16 residues. From germline, CDR1 is SGHRS and CDR2 YFSETQ. With V trimmed by 4 bases and J by 4 bases, 9 bases remained unmatched. The CDR3 region is CASSIRLAEKYNEQFF. CDR3 DNA: TGCGCCAGCAGCATCCGACTAGCGGAAAAATACAATGAGCAGTTCTTC.

The chain uses TRBV10-1 and TRBJ2-1, with D unresolved. This CDR3 region has 12 residues. Trimming stripped 5 bases from V and 4 bases from J, with 6 bases between. Germline CDR1 and CDR2: WNHNN and SYGVQD (reference sequence). DNA of the CDR3: TGCGCCAGCAGTTCTAATTACAATGAGCAGTTCTTC. This encodes CASSSNYNEQFF.

Turning to this clone: A junction end diverges from the germline sequence, so it may reflect a read error. The chain uses TRBV7-3 and TRBJ1-1; 7 positions agree with TRBD1. CDR1 SGHTA and CDR2 FQGTGA come from the germline V gene. The CDR3 contains 14 residues. CDR3 loop: CASSITGTRGEAFF. The DNA for the CDR3 is TGTGCCAGCAGCATAACCGGGACCAGGGGGGAAGCTTTCTTT.

The chain links TRBV9 to TRBJ2-5; D is ambiguous. V lost 2 bases to trimming and J lost 0 bases, with 8 bases between them. Germline CDR1 is SGDLS and CDR2 is YYNGEE. This CDR3 spans 14 amino acids. CDR3 sequence reads: CASSVTEYQETQYF. For the CDR3, the DNA is TGTGCCAGCAGCGTTACAGAGTACCAAGAGACCCAGTACTTC.

The chain couples TRBV6-5 to TRBJ1-5; D is possibly TRBD1 (6 bases). The CDR3 length is 15 residues. V was clipped by 2 bases and J by 5 bases, with 13 bases between them. CDR1 MNHEY and CDR2 SVGAGI come from the germline V gene. The CDR3: CASSYGAAGDQPQHF. The CDR3 coding sequence is TGTGCCAGCAGTTACGGTGCGGCAGGGGATCAGCCCCAGCATTTT.

The chain couples TRBV24-1 to TRBJ2-2; 13 bases are a match to TRBD2. The CDR3 consists of 22 residues. Trimming removed 4 bases from V and 6 bases from J; junction bases left unmatched: 22. Germline lookup yields CDR1 KGHDR and CDR2 SFDVKD. The CDR3: CATSDHLILSGLAGASAGELFF. The CDR3 nucleotides are TGTGCCACCAGTGACCACCTTATTTTGTCTGGACTAGCGGGAGCCAGTGCCGGGGAGCTGTTTTTT.

The rearrangement uses TRBV28 and TRBJ1-3; D gene unclear. V lost 3 bases to trimming and J lost 0 bases, with 12 bases between them. Per the germline V gene, CDR1 is MDHEN and CDR2 is SYDVKM. This CDR3 has 16 amino acids. The CDR3 is CASSFNRQYSGNTIYF. DNA for the CDR3: TGTGCCAGCAGTTTTAACCGTCAGTACTCTGGAAACACCATATATTTT.

This clone was found once. The chain has TRBV21-1 and TRBJ2-7; the D call in the table, TRBD2, was not verified against the DNA. TRBV21-1 is given as a pseudogene. The CDR3 runs to 13 residues. The chain's CDR3 is CASGGGPGGEQYF. For the CDR3, the DNA is TGTGCCAGCGGGGGAGGCCCTGGGGGCGAGCAGTACTTC.

The V gene is TRBV5-6, the J gene TRBJ2-1; D is unclear. The CDR3 totals 13 residues. Germline CDR1 and CDR2: SGHDT and YYEEEE. The ends were cut back, 2 bases at V and 4 bases at J, with 7 bases in the middle. Here the CDR3 DNA reads TGTGCCAGCAGCTTTGCGGTTTACAATGAGCAGTTCTTC. Its protein is CASSFAVYNEQFF.

This clone has a handful of counts. This rearrangement joins TRBV2 to TRBJ2-1, with TRBD1 as a possible D gene (5 bases). V lost 1 base and J lost 5, with 18 bases in between. The CDR3 runs to 17 residues. CDR1 is SNHLY and CDR2 is FYNNEI in the germline V gene. The DNA for the CDR3 is TGTGCCAGCAGTGAAGGGGCAGGGCTCTTGGACCACAATGAGCAGTTCTTC. Amino acids: CASSEGAGLLDHNEQFF.

CDR3 nucleotides: TGTGCCAGCAGTTTGACTAGCGTTAGCACAGATACGCAGTATTTT. Translating gives CASSLTSVSTDTQYF. This sequence joins TRBV27 and TRBJ2-3, with 8 nucleotides matching TRBD2. The V and J ends lost 3 bases and 0 bases, in that order; junction bases with no gene match: 2. This CDR3 has 15 amino acids. The germline CDR1 and CDR2 sequences are MNHEY and SMNVEV (reference sequence).

V gene TRBV30 combines with J gene TRBJ2-7; TRBD2 is a possible D gene (6 bases). The CDR3 has 12 residues. V was cut by 5 bases and J by 0 bases, with 8 bases left in between. Per germline, CDR1 GTSNPN and CDR2 SVGIG (reference sequence). The CDR3 loop reads CAWRTNSYEQYF. The CDR3 region has the DNA TGTGCCTGGCGGACTAACTCCTACGAGCAGTACTTC.

The chain links TRBV6-6 to TRBJ1-2; D remains ambiguous. The V end was cut by 6 bases, the J end by 6 bases, with 14 bases between. Looked up from germline, CDR1 is MNHNY and CDR2 is SVGAGI (reference sequence). The CDR3 totals 13 residues. The CDR3 spells CASRLHRVNGYTF. CDR3 DNA sequence: TGTGCCAGCAGACTTCACAGAGTAAATGGCTACACCTTC.

This rearrangement joins TRBV7-6 to TRBJ1-4, with D possibly TRBD1 on 6 matching bases. The CDR3 consists of 15 residues. V was clipped by 1 base and J by 7 bases, with 13 bases between them. CDR1 and CDR2 (germline): SGHVS, FNYEAQ. CDR3 protein: CASSLGGGLGEKLFF. The CDR3 DNA is TGTGCCAGCAGCTTAGGAGGGGGATTGGGTGAAAAACTGTTTTTT.

This chain joins TRBV7-8 and TRBJ1-5, with D hard to call. Germline CDR1 SGHVS, CDR2 FQNEAQ. This CDR3 is built from 15 residues. Trimming removed 1 base at V and 0 bases at J, with 7 bases between. CDR3 loop: CASSLEQFSNQPQHF. The CDR3 DNA reads TGTGCCAGCAGCTTAGAACAGTTTAGCAATCAGCCCCAGCATTTT.

CDR3: CASSILHSGRAPGELFF. In DNA form, the CDR3 reads TGTGCCAGTAGTATCTTGCACAGCGGGAGGGCCCCCGGGGAGCTGTTTTTT. V is TRBV19 and J is TRBJ2-2; 10 nucleotides agree with TRBD2. V lost 3 bases, J lost 6 bases, and 10 bases stayed unmatched. Germline CDR1 is LNHDA and CDR2 is SQIVND (reference sequence). The CDR3 loop spans 17 amino acids.

The chain carries TRBV15 and TRBJ1-5, with D uncertain. V lost 0 bases and J lost 6, with 12 bases in between. The CDR3 covers 15 residues. Germline V gives CDR1 LNHNV, CDR2 YYDKDF (reference sequence). As DNA, the CDR3 is TGTGCCACCAGCAGAGATCGAGGGATCGCTCAGCCCCAGCATTTT. Encoded protein: CATSRDRGIAQPQHF.

The chain is built from TRBV20-1 and TRBJ1-2; D call uncertain. Germline lookup yields CDR1 DFQATT and CDR2 SNEGSKA (reference sequence). Deletions cut 3 bases from V and 5 bases from J, with 16 bases between. This CDR3 comprises 14 residues. CDR3 sequence: CSASFPRMQYGYTF. The CDR3, as DNA: TGCAGTGCTAGTTTCCCCCGTATGCAGTATGGCTACACCTTC.

The chain couples TRBV5-1 to TRBJ2-5, with D perhaps TRBD1 (5 bases). Per the germline V gene, CDR1 is SGHRS and CDR2 is YFSETQ. V was cut by 3 bases and J by 1 base, with 7 bases left in between. The length of the CDR3 is 13 residues. The CDR3 loop reads CASSSGIQETQYF. Here the CDR3 DNA reads TGCGCCAGCAGCTCAGGGATCCAAGAGACCCAGTACTTC.

This clone was picked up a small number of times. The chain uses TRBV7-8 and TRBJ1-5, with D maybe TRBD1 (6 bases). The CDR3 loop spans 15 amino acids. Between the trimmed V and J ends, which lost 5 bases and 6 bases, there was a span of 17 bases. CDR1 is SGHVS, CDR2 FQNEAQ, per germline. CDR3 DNA: TGTGCCAGCAGCCTAGGGACACCCGAAATTCAGCCCCAGCATTTT. This gives the protein CASSLGTPEIQPQHF. Complete variable domain (other parts from reference TRBV7-8 and TRBJ1-5): GAGVSQSPRYKVAKRGQDVALRCDPISGHVSLFWYQQALGQGPEFLTYFQNEAQLDKSGLPSDRFFAERPEGSVSTLKIQRTQQEDSAVYLCASSLGTPEIQPQHFGDGTRLSIL.